This T cell receptor beta chain was obtained from a study of blood T cell repertoires in COVID-19. Overall study context: The United States, Italy and Spain supplied acute and convalescent COVID-19 samples.

Germline assignment: CDR1 MNHEY and CDR2 SVGAGI. This CDR3 has 15 residues. The V and J ends lost 2 bases and 4 bases respectively, with 14 bases between them. Authors' methods: Nucleated cell number was recorded as an estimate derived from reference gene primer amplification. The protocol was immunoSEQ multiplex PCR, while the TCRdb copy is restricted to in-frame clones and leaves out a portion. V and J calls and clone size come straight from that table; D and trimming were deduced from the DNA. Of around 150,000 clones in the sample, roughly 87% were seen once. Material for sequencing was peripheral blood. The sequence was collected from a woman aged 55-70 years with active or convalescent COVID-19. The chain couples TRBV6-5 to TRBJ2-5; tentative D call: TRBD2 (7 bases). CDR3 amino acids: CASSYLGGASETQYF. CDR3 nucleotide sequence: TGTGCCAGCAGTTACCTAGGGGGGGCCTCAGAGACCCAGTACTTC.